This T cell receptor beta chain was sequenced for a study of T cells in Graves' hyperthyroidism and ophthalmopathy. The study left out patients who had uncontrolled infection, other autoimmune disease, pregnancy or lactation. This clonotype was counted a few times. Germline V CDR1 and CDR2: MGHRA, YSYEKL. Trimming took 0 bases from V and 1 from J, leaving 19 bases between them. The CDR3 is 18 amino acids. TCR beta CDR3 regions were amplified from RNA. The TCR CDR3 first-round RT-PCR relied on the HTBI primer set. TCRdb re-derived calls from the multiplex PCR reads in MiXCR, one entry per CDR3 protein. The sample consists of about 640,000 distinct CDR3 sequences, less than 25% of them appearing once.

This sequence was found in a man aged 30 to 45 with Graves' ophthalmopathy. Sequencing was performed on blood. The chain uses TRBV4-1 and TRBJ2-7, with D possibly matching TRBD2 (5 bases). CDR3 region: CASSQDTPFGGRSYEQYF. CDR3 DNA sequence: TGCGCCAGCAGCCAAGATACCCCCTTCGGCGGGCGATCCTACGAGCAGTACTTC.